The following is a T cell receptor beta chain sequence with its context. This record belongs to a study of PD-1 blockade in classical Hodgkin lymphoma. Sequenced by immunoSEQ multiplex PCR; TCRdb stores in-frame clones only, minus some. The table lists under 95,000 clones, about 92% of them singletons. The V and J ends lost 3 bases and 10 bases, in that order; junction bases with no gene match: 7. The germline CDR1 and CDR2 sequences are SEHNR and FQNEAQ (reference sequence). The CDR3 totals 14 residues. Every single patient, without exception, relapsed after autologous stem cell transplantation, and brentuximab vedotin exposure varied.

This rearrangement joins TRBV7-9 to TRBJ2-1, with 9 bases lining up with TRBD2. The specimen comprised peripheral blood mononuclear cells (PBMCs), sampled at baseline. The TCR sequence derives from a human donor with classical Hodgkin lymphoma. CDR3 DNA: TGTGCCAGCAGCTTCCGCGCTAGCGGGATAGAGCAGTTCTTC. Translating gives CASSFRASGIEQFF.